A selection of T cell receptor beta chains follows, all from one sample in a study of CD8 T cells in ankylosing spondylitis. Each CDR3 protein gets one entry after TCRdb re-called the 5' RACE reads with MiXCR. The sample yields approximately 300,000 distinct CDR3 sequences, under 8.5% seen once. Sequenced material: blood, either unsorted or a sorted T cell fraction (not recorded which). These receptors were collected from a male donor with ankylosing spondylitis. CDR3s include the opening cysteine and the closing phenylalanine or tryptophan. Each record gives: V gene, D gene, CDR3 length, J gene, clone size, CDR3 protein, CDR3 DNA. The D gene is left open where the match is weak. Not all rows give a size; the values are once, few, many and, for expanded clones, a class.

>TRBV27|TRBD2|17|TRBJ2-1|NA
CASSRQGGLAVQGEQFF
TGTGCCAGCAGTAGGCAGGGGGGACTAGCGGTCCAAGGTGAGCAGTTCTTC
>TRBV3-1|NA|14|TRBJ2-7|NA
CASSTDRYSYEQYF
TGTGCCAGCAGCACCGATAGATACTCCTACGAGCAGTACTTC
>TRBV20-1|NA|13|TRBJ1-5|few
CSASVSGDQPQHF
TGCAGTGCTAGTGTTTCGGGGGATCAGCCCCAGCATTTT
>TRBV7-9|TRBD2|16|TRBJ2-1|NA
CASSPLGLAGHNEQFF
TGTGCCAGCAGCCCCCTGGGACTAGCGGGCCACAATGAGCAGTTCTTC
>TRBV11-2|TRBD2|15|TRBJ2-1|NA
CASSLTSGRAREQFF
TGTGCCAGCAGCTTGACTAGCGGGAGGGCCCGTGAGCAGTTCTTC
>TRBV29-1|TRBD1|13|TRBJ1-2|few
CSVLTGGNYGYTF
TGCAGCGTGCTGACAGGGGGCAACTATGGCTACACCTTC
>TRBV20-1|NA|13|TRBJ1-3|many
CSASQGTGNTIYF
TGCAGTGCTAGTCAGGGGACGGGAAACACCATATATTTT
>TRBV29-1|TRBD2|14|TRBJ2-1|few
CSVVGSGTFYEQFF
TGCAGCGTTGTCGGTAGCGGGACTTTCTATGAGCAGTTCTTC
>TRBV6-5|TRBD2|17|TRBJ2-4|NA
CASSYSLREAAKNIQYF
TGTGCCAGCAGTTACTCTTTGCGGGAGGCAGCCAAAAACATTCAGTACTTC
>TRBV4-3|TRBD2|14|TRBJ2-3|NA
CASSQGLAKDTQYF
TGCGCCAGCAGCCAGGGACTAGCAAAAGATACGCAGTATTTT
>TRBV28|TRBD2|15|TRBJ2-7|few
CASTNRLAGAYEQYF
TGTGCCAGTACAAACCGACTAGCGGGAGCCTACGAGCAGTACTTC
>TRBV20-1|TRBD2|15|TRBJ2-2|NA
CSARDGGADTGELFF
TGCAGTGCCAGGGACGGGGGGGCTGACACCGGGGAGCTGTTTTTT
>TRBV5-1|TRBD1|15|TRBJ1-1|NA
CASSVTGQGYTEAFF
TGCGCCAGCAGCGTGACGGGACAGGGATACACTGAAGCTTTCTTT
>TRBV20-1|NA|16|TRBJ1-5|NA
CSARDIAEYSNQPQHF
TGCAGTGCTAGAGATATCGCGGAATATAGCAATCAGCCCCAGCATTTT
>TRBV20-1|TRBD1|14|TRBJ2-7|many
CSARGQGGSYEQYF
TGCAGTGCGAGAGGACAGGGGGGCTCCTACGAGCAGTACTTC
>TRBV28|TRBD1|13|TRBJ2-7|NA
CAGSFGQAYEQYF
TGTGCCGGCAGTTTCGGACAGGCCTACGAGCAGTACTTC
>TRBV25-1|NA|14|TRBJ1-6|few
CASSVAGENSPLHF
TGTGCCAGCAGTGTGGCAGGAGAAAATTCACCCCTCCACTTT
>TRBV7-8|NA|12|TRBJ1-3|NA
CASSSVQGEYHF
TGTGCCAGCAGCTCCGTCCAGGGAGAGTACCATTTT
>TRBV15|NA|15|TRBJ1-2|NA
CATSREGAANYGYTF
TGTGCCACCAGCAGAGAGGGGGCGGCTAACTATGGCTACACCTTC
>TRBV27|TRBD1|15|TRBJ1-5|few
CASSLKGAGNQPQHF
TGTGCCAGCAGTTTAAAGGGGGCAGGCAATCAGCCCCAGCATTTT
>TRBV29-1|TRBD2|15|TRBJ2-3|few
CSVDGTSGRTDTQYF
TGCAGCGTTGACGGGACTAGCGGACGCACAGATACGCAGTATTTT
>TRBV4-3|NA|15|TRBJ2-2|few
CASSQVQGYPGELFF
TGCGCCAGCAGCCAAGTACAAGGGTATCCCGGGGAGCTGTTTTTT
>TRBV20-1|TRBD2|16|TRBJ2-3|NA
CSAPVFGSGSADTQYF
TGCAGTGCTCCAGTATTCGGTAGCGGGAGTGCAGATACGCAGTATTTT
>TRBV21-1|NA|17|TRBJ2-6|many
CASSKATLVSGANVLTF
TGTGCCAGCAGCAAAGCGACCCTAGTCTCTGGGGCCAACGTCCTGACTTTC
>TRBV6-1|NA|12|TRBJ2-7|NA
CASLQISYEQYF
TGTGCCAGCCTACAGATCTCCTACGAGCAGTACTTC
>TRBV12-2|NA|12|TRBJ1-1|NA
CASPLVGAEAFF
TGTGCAAGTCCGCTCGTGGGTGCTGAAGCTTTCTTT
>TRBV10-3|TRBD1|14|TRBJ2-7|many
CAISGGTGSFEQYF
TGTGCCATCAGTGGGGGGACAGGGTCTTTCGAGCAGTACTTC
>TRBV15|NA|14|TRBJ2-7|NA
CATSNPGVAYEQYF
TGTGCCACCAGCAACCCCGGGGTCGCCTACGAGCAGTACTTC
>TRBV5-1|NA|14|TRBJ2-7|few
CASSFPGETYEQYF
TGCGCCAGCAGCTTCCCGGGAGAAACCTACGAGCAGTACTTC
>TRBV20-1|NA|13|TRBJ2-7|few
CSARAQIPYEQYF
TGCAGTGCTAGAGCCCAGATCCCCTACGAGCAGTACTTC
>TRBV27|TRBD1|14|TRBJ2-3|NA
CASSGQGVTDTQYF
TGTGCCAGCAGTGGACAGGGGGTAACAGATACGCAGTATTTT
>TRBV3-1|NA|15|TRBJ1-3|many
CASSRDSSSGNTIYF
TGTGCCAGCAGCCGCGACAGCAGCTCTGGAAACACCATATATTTT
>TRBV24-1|NA|16|TRBJ1-3|few
CATSDNRDNLGNTIYF
TGTGCCACCAGTGATAACCGGGACAATCTAGGAAACACCATATATTTT
>TRBV6-1|TRBD2|15|TRBJ2-2|many
CASRTTSGKTGELFF
TGTGCCAGCAGAACGACTAGCGGGAAAACCGGGGAGCTGTTTTTT
>TRBV2|TRBD2|15|TRBJ2-7|NA
CASSGSREGAHEQYF
TGTGCCAGCAGTGGTTCGCGGGAGGGGGCCCACGAGCAGTACTTC
>TRBV9|NA|13|TRBJ1-1|few
CASSAPSNTEAFF
TGTGCCAGCAGCGCTCCCTCGAACACTGAAGCTTTCTTT
>TRBV24-1|TRBD2|15|TRBJ2-3|NA
CATSVSSGSGDTQYF
TGTGCCACCAGTGTATCTAGCGGGAGTGGGGATACGCAGTATTTT
>TRBV29-1|TRBD1|14|TRBJ1-1|NA
CSVEETGANTEAFF
TGCAGCGTTGAAGAGACAGGGGCAAACACTGAAGCTTTCTTT
>TRBV9|TRBD2|17|TRBJ2-2|few
CASSGLAGGPSAGELFF
TGTGCCAGCAGCGGCCTAGCGGGAGGGCCCTCTGCCGGGGAGCTGTTTTTT
>TRBV29-1|NA|14|TRBJ1-4|NA
CSVDGGTLGEKLFF
TGCAGCGTTGACGGGGGCACCCTCGGGGAAAAACTGTTTTTT
>TRBV24-1|TRBD2|16|TRBJ2-1|NA
CATSGRGLAGNNEQFF
TGTGCCACCAGTGGCCGGGGACTAGCGGGAAACAATGAGCAGTTCTTC
>TRBV3-1|TRBD2|16|TRBJ2-7|few
CASSQAASGLSYEQYF
TGTGCCAGCAGCCAAGCCGCTAGCGGCCTTTCCTACGAGCAGTACTTC
>TRBV12-3/TRBV12-4|NA|14|TRBJ2-7|few
CASSFSEGTYEQYF
TGTGCCAGCAGTTTTTCGGAAGGAACCTACGAGCAGTACTTC
>TRBV12-3/TRBV12-4|NA|13|TRBJ2-7|many
CASSLIAGREQYF
TGTGCCAGCAGTTTGATTGCGGGCCGGGAGCAGTACTTC
>TRBV5-1|TRBD2|15|TRBJ2-3|few
CASWEVLAGTDTQYF
TGCGCCAGCTGGGAGGTTCTAGCGGGGACAGATACGCAGTATTTT
>TRBV12-5|TRBD2|17|TRBJ2-1|NA
CASGLFASGGGSNEQFF
TGTGCTAGTGGTTTGTTCGCCTCGGGGGGAGGGAGCAATGAGCAGTTCTTC
>TRBV10-3|NA|12|TRBJ2-1|few
CAITGLYNEQFF
TGTGCCATCACCGGCTTATACAATGAGCAGTTCTTC
>TRBV10-3|NA|14|TRBJ1-5|many
CAISGQNSNQPQHF
TGTGCCATCAGTGGACAGAATAGCAATCAGCCCCAGCATTTT
>TRBV5-1|NA|14|TRBJ1-5|many
CASSQDSLNQPQHF
TGCGCCAGCAGCCAGGACAGCCTCAATCAGCCCCAGCATTTT
>TRBV12-3/TRBV12-4|TRBD1|15|TRBJ1-1|NA
CASSAHRDRDTEAFF
TGTGCCAGCAGTGCCCACCGGGACAGGGACACTGAAGCTTTCTTT
>TRBV12-3/TRBV12-4|NA|15|TRBJ2-7|few
CASSFPHAGVYEQYF
TGTGCCAGCAGTTTCCCTCACGCAGGGGTATACGAGCAGTACTTC
>TRBV12-3/TRBV12-4|NA|15|TRBJ2-3|many
CASSLRLEGTDTQYF
TGTGCCAGCAGTCTCCGCCTGGAGGGCACAGATACGCAGTATTTT
>TRBV29-1|NA|12|TRBJ1-1|few
CSVGSGGGEAFF
TGCAGCGTTGGCTCGGGGGGAGGTGAAGCTTTCTTT
>TRBV28|TRBD1|14|TRBJ1-2|few
CASSFGQGNYGYTF
TGTGCCAGCAGTTTCGGACAGGGCAACTATGGCTACACCTTC
>TRBV4-1|NA|13|TRBJ1-4|few
CASSRVAVEKLFF
TGCGCCAGCAGCCGAGTGGCGGTCGAAAAACTGTTTTTT
>TRBV7-2|NA|12|TRBJ2-2|few
CASSLAGWELFF
TGTGCCAGCAGCTTAGCCGGTTGGGAGCTGTTTTTT
>TRBV7-6|NA|16|TRBJ2-7|many
CASSLDAGLGSYEQYF
TGTGCCAGCAGCTTAGATGCGGGTCTGGGCTCCTACGAGCAGTACTTC
>TRBV27|NA|13|TRBJ1-1|few
CASSRSLMGEAFF
TGTGCCAGCAGTCGTTCCCTCATGGGTGAAGCTTTCTTT
>TRBV5-5|TRBD2|15|TRBJ2-3|many
CASTPGGLAGLTQYF
TGTGCCAGCACCCCTGGGGGACTAGCGGGACTAACGCAGTATTTT
>TRBV10-3|NA|13|TRBJ1-1|NA
CAIRRQTNTEAFF
TGTGCCATCAGGAGACAGACGAACACTGAAGCTTTCTTT